This passage covers 16 T cell receptor beta chains from one sample sequenced in a study of blood T cell repertoires in COVID-19. Sequenced by immunoSEQ multiplex PCR; TCRdb stores in-frame clones only, minus some. The sample lists about 140,000 clones, roughly 84% seen once, with 8% to 9% in the top ten. The sample taken for sequencing was peripheral blood. The origin of the receptors is a man aged 25-45 years with COVID-19, enrolled during active disease.

The chain employs TRBV5-5 and TRBJ1-3; unclear D gene. Germline CDR1 SGHKS, CDR2 YYEKEE (reference sequence). The length of the CDR3 is 14 residues. Trimming stripped 1 base from V and 0 bases from J, with 5 bases between. For the CDR3, the DNA is TGTGCCAGCAGCTTGCCAGTCTCTGGAAACACCATATATTTT. It is translated as CASSLPVSGNTIYF.

The chain's CDR3 is CASSPLDRRGTEAFF. The CDR3, as DNA: TGTGCCAGCAGTCCGCTGGACAGGCGCGGGACTGAAGCTTTCTTT. This chain uses TRBV27 with TRBJ1-1, with 7 nucleotides matching TRBD1. J gave up 5 bases and V 5 bases, and 11 bases lay outside the gene matches. Germline CDR1 is MNHEY and CDR2 is SMNVEV (reference sequence). This CDR3 spans 15 amino acids.

CDR3 coding DNA: TGTGCCAGCAGTTACGTGGAGGGGCGTTCACCCCTCCACTTT. Its translation: CASSYVEGRSPLHF. The chain employs TRBV6-2 or TRBV6-3 and TRBJ1-6; possible D gene TRBD1, 5 bases. The CDR3 consists of 14 residues. Germline CDR1 reads MNHEY; CDR2 reads SVGEGT. V dropped 2 bases and J dropped 9 bases, with 11 bases sitting between them.

The chain carries TRBV30 and TRBJ2-7; D is perhaps TRBD1 or TRBD2 (5 bases each). The CDR3 runs to 13 residues. Germline V gene sequence: CDR1 GTSNPN, CDR2 SVGIG (reference sequence). V was clipped by 5 bases and J by 2 bases, with 13 bases between them. DNA for the CDR3: TGTGCCTGGGAGGGGCTTACTCCCTACGAGCAGTACTTC. Protein product: CAWEGLTPYEQYF.

The V and J genes are TRBV24-1 and TRBJ1-5; D not resolved. Trimming stripped 10 bases from V and 2 bases from J, with 8 bases between. Germline CDR1 reads KGHDR; CDR2 reads SFDVKD. The CDR3 contains 12 residues. In DNA form, the CDR3 reads TGTGCCACAGCGTTGGGCAATCAGCCCCAGCATTTT. As protein: CATALGNQPQHF.

V is TRBV6-5 and J is TRBJ1-2; 8 nucleotides agree with TRBD1. Germline V gene data show CDR1 as MNHEY and CDR2 as SVGAGI. J was trimmed by 3 bases and V by 8 bases; bases with no gene match: 8. The CDR3 is 14 amino acids. CDR3 protein: CASRMTGVDYGYTF. The CDR3 coding sequence is TGTGCCAGCCGAATGACAGGGGTCGACTATGGCTACACCTTC.

The chain is built from TRBV9 and TRBJ1-3; D uncertain. The CDR3 extends over 16 amino acids. V was shortened by 4 bases and J by 0 bases, with 14 bases between the two germline ends. Germline V gene lookup returns CDR1 SGDLS and CDR2 YYNGEE. The CDR3 loop is CASSSASLFSGNTIYF. Written as DNA, the CDR3 is TGTGCCAGCAGCTCCGCGTCCCTTTTCTCTGGAAACACCATATATTTT.

This sequence joins TRBV3-1 (or the pseudogene TRBV3-2) and TRBJ1-5; the match to TRBD1 covers 8 bases. V was pared by 1 base and J by 6 bases, with 5 bases of the junction left unmatched. The V gene's germline CDR1 is LGHDT and CDR2 YNNKEL (reference sequence). This CDR3 comprises 15 residues. The CDR3 DNA sequence: TGTGCCAGCAGCCAAGCTGGACAGGGAGGTCAGCCCCAGCATTTT. Its protein product is CASSQAGQGGQPQHF.

The chain combines TRBV7-9 with TRBJ2-1; maybe TRBD1 (5 bases). The CDR3 runs 16 residues. V was cut by 0 bases and J by 0 bases, with 9 bases left in between. The V gene's germline CDR1 is SEHNR and CDR2 FQNEAQ (reference sequence). The CDR3 reads CASSLASGFSYNEQFF. The CDR3, as DNA: TGTGCCAGCAGCTTAGCGTCAGGGTTCTCCTACAATGAGCAGTTCTTC.

The table lists this clone with a count of one. The chain uses TRBV19 and TRBJ1-1; 9 bases line up with TRBD1. Germline CDR1 and CDR2: LNHDA and SQIVND (reference sequence). V lost 7 bases and J lost 1; bases outside the gene matches: 10. This CDR3 is built from 16 residues. The CDR3 protein is CASNDRTGVRNTEAFF. CDR3 coding DNA: TGTGCCAGTAACGATAGGACAGGGGTGAGGAACACTGAAGCTTTCTTT.

The rearrangement links TRBV6-5 to TRBJ1-5, with 7 bases that match TRBD1. There are 15 residues in the CDR3. Germline V gene sequence: CDR1 MNHEY, CDR2 SVGAGI. Trimming cost V 6 bases and J 3 bases; bases outside gene matches: 8. The CDR3 DNA reads TGTGCCAGCAGCGTCACGACAGGGCCCAATCAGCCCCAGCATTTT. Its translation: CASSVTTGPNQPQHF.

V gene TRBV28 combines with J gene TRBJ2-3; 8 positions match TRBD2. Germline V gene data show CDR1 as MDHEN and CDR2 as SYDVKM. With 1 base clipped from V and 4 bases from J, the junction kept 10 bases outside the gene matches. The CDR3 is 17 residues long. CDR3 region: CASSLSRSGIVADTQYF. The CDR3 region has the DNA TGTGCCAGCAGTTTATCTCGTAGCGGGATTGTCGCAGATACGCAGTATTTT.

The chain has TRBV30 and TRBJ1-1; D not certain. Germline V gives CDR1 GTSNPN, CDR2 SVGIG (reference sequence). Trimming stripped 3 bases from V and 5 bases from J, with 7 bases between. The CDR3 has 11 residues. The CDR3 is CAWRRVTEAFF. The CDR3 region has the DNA TGTGCCTGGAGACGAGTGACTGAAGCTTTCTTT.

This clone has just a few counts. The chain links TRBV12-3 or TRBV12-4 to TRBJ1-2; D gene ambiguous. The CDR3 extends over 12 amino acids. Trimming removed 6 bases at V and 8 bases at J, with 13 bases between. The CDR3 spells CASSGRGKGYTF. The CDR3 DNA follows: TGTGCCAGCAGCGGCAGAGGGAAAGGCTACACCTTC.

This clone turned up a few times. The germline gene is not matched at one end of the junction; a read error may be the cause. This rearrangement joins TRBV11-2 to TRBJ2-1; 8 bases line up with TRBD2. The CDR3 covers 15 residues. The V gene's germline CDR1 is SGHAT and CDR2 FQNNGV. The CDR3: CASSIDSGSFYEQFF. The CDR3 DNA is TGTGCCAGCAGCATAGACAGCGGGAGTTTCTATGAGCAGTTCTTC.

The chain couples TRBV29-1 to TRBJ2-7, with D maybe TRBD2 (5 bases). V lost 0 bases to trimming and J lost 2 bases, with 14 bases between them. Germline-derived CDR1 and CDR2 are SQVTM and ANQGSEA. The CDR3 is 15 amino acids. The CDR3 loop is CSVEDQEGSTYEQYF. In DNA, the CDR3 is TGCAGCGTTGAAGATCAAGAGGGTTCCACCTACGAGCAGTACTTC.